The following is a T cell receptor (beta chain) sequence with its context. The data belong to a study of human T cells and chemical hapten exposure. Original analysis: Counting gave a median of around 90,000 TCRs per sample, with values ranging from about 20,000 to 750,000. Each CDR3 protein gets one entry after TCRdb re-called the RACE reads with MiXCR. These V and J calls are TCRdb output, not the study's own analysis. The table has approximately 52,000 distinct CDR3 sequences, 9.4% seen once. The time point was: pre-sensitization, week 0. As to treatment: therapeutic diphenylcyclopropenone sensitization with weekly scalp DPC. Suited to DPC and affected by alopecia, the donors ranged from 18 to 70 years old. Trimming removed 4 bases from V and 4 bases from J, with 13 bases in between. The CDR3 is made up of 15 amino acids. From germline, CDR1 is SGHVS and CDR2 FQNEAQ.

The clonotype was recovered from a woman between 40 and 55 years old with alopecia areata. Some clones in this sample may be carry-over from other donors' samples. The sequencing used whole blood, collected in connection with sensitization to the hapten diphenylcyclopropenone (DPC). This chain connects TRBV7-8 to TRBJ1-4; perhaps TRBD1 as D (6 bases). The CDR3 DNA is TGTGCCAGCAGCTCACCGGGGGGCCTTAATGAAAAACTGTTTTTT. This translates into CASSSPGGLNEKLFF.